This T cell receptor beta chain was recovered during a study of cytomegalovirus exposure and HLA in healthy donors. Trimming pared 6 bases from V and 2 bases from J, leaving 12 bases between. The CDR3 length is 14 residues. Germline V gene lookup returns CDR1 MDHEN and CDR2 SYDVKM. PCR amplification relied on 60 Vbeta primers (plus 13 Jbeta primers). Sequenced by immunoSEQ multiplex PCR; TCRdb stores in-frame clones only, minus some. The data show fewer than 150,000 clones, around 80% seen once. Sequencing was performed on PBMCs. The clonotype comes from a man aged 30 to 45 in good health and CMV-seronegative. The genes are TRBV28 and TRBJ2-3; possibly TRBD2 for D (6 bases). CDR3: CASSTGLYTDTQYF. DNA of the CDR3: TGTGCCAGCAGCACGGGACTGTACACAGATACGCAGTATTTT.